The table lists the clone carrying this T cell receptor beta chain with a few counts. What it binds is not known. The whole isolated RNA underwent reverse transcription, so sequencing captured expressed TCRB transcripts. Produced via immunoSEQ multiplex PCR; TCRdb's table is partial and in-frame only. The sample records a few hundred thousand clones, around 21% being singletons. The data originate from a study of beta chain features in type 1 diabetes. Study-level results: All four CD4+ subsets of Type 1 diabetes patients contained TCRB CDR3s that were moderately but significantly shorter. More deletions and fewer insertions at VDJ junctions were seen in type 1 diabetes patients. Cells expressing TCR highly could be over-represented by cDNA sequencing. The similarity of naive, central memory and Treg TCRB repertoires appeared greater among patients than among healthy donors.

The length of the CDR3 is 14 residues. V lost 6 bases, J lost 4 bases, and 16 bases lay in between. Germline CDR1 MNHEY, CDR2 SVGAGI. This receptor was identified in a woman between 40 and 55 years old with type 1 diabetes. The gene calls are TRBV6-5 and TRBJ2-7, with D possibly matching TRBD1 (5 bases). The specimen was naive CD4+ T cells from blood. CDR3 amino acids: CASRTAGMQYEQYF. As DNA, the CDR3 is TGTGCCAGCAGGACCGCAGGGATGCAATACGAGCAGTACTTC.